The rows below give T cell receptor beta chains drawn from one sample of a study of blood T cell repertoires in COVID-19. The protocol was immunoSEQ multiplex PCR, while the TCRdb copy is restricted to in-frame clones and leaves out a portion. The sample consists of 70,000 or so clones, around nine tenths of them appearing once. The sample consisted of peripheral blood. The receptors stem from a woman between 18 and 29 years old with acute or convalescent COVID-19. Each CDR3 is given with its conserved first and last residue. The order of the fields is CDR3 protein, CDR3 DNA, D gene, clone size, V gene, J gene. A D gene is named only where the DNA matches it firmly. Clone size is not always given. Where it is, it says once, few, many or a class for expanded clones.

cdr3_aa: CASSESVLNTEAFF
cdr3_nt: TGTGCCAGCAGTGAGTCAGTTTTGAACACTGAAGCTTTCTTT
d_call: .
clone_size: .
v_call: TRBV6-1
j_call: TRBJ1-1

cdr3_aa: CASSQEGQGENTIYF
cdr3_nt: TGCGCCAGCAGCCAAGAAGGACAGGGGGAGAACACCATATATTTT
d_call: TRBD1
clone_size: .
v_call: TRBV4-3
j_call: TRBJ1-3

cdr3_aa: CAIASKTGGNEQYF
cdr3_nt: TGTGCCATCGCATCCAAGACAGGGGGCAACGAGCAGTACTTC
d_call: TRBD1
clone_size: .
v_call: TRBV10-3
j_call: TRBJ2-7

cdr3_aa: CASSPGGGSTEAFF
cdr3_nt: TGCGCCAGCAGCCCCGGGGGGGGCTCCACTGAAGCTTTCTTT
d_call: .
clone_size: .
v_call: TRBV4-3
j_call: TRBJ1-1

cdr3_aa: CASSPKDSCGDRGRLDTQYF
cdr3_nt: TGCGCCAGCAGCCCAAAAGACTCATGTGGGGACAGGGGGCGTCTGGATACGCAGTATTTT
d_call: TRBD1
clone_size: .
v_call: TRBV23-1
j_call: TRBJ2-3

cdr3_aa: CATSDPSGLEDEQFF
cdr3_nt: TGTGCCACCAGTGATCCCTCGGGACTAGAGGATGAGCAGTTCTTC
d_call: TRBD2
clone_size: .
v_call: TRBV24-1
j_call: TRBJ2-1

cdr3_aa: CTSSQDRTGGITDTQYF
cdr3_nt: TGCACCAGCAGCCAAGATAGGACGGGGGGGATCACAGATACGCAGTATTTT
d_call: .
clone_size: once
v_call: TRBV1
j_call: TRBJ2-3

cdr3_aa: CASSEGDTANTEAFF
cdr3_nt: TGTGCCAGCAGTGAAGGTGATACAGCGAACACTGAAGCTTTCTTT
d_call: .
clone_size: .
v_call: TRBV2
j_call: TRBJ1-1

cdr3_aa: CASRTDNTPGGYTF
cdr3_nt: TGTGCCAGCCGGACAGACAACACCCCAGGCGGCTACACCTTC
d_call: .
clone_size: .
v_call: TRBV28
j_call: TRBJ1-2

cdr3_aa: CASSQGSSRAFF
cdr3_nt: TGTGCCAGCAGCCAAGGCAGTTCCCGCGCTTTCTTT
d_call: .
clone_size: once
v_call: TRBV3-1/TRBV3-2
j_call: TRBJ1-1

cdr3_aa: CASSLGTSGSYNEQFF
cdr3_nt: TGTGCCAGCAGCTTGGGAACTAGCGGGAGTTACAATGAGCAGTTCTTC
d_call: TRBD2
clone_size: .
v_call: TRBV5-6
j_call: TRBJ2-1

cdr3_aa: CASSRVPQGLTNEKLFF
cdr3_nt: TGCGCCAGCAGCCGAGTCCCACAGGGTTTGACTAATGAAAAACTGTTTTTT
d_call: .
clone_size: once
v_call: TRBV5-1
j_call: TRBJ1-4

cdr3_aa: CASSLGQPAEQFF
cdr3_nt: TGTGCCAGCAGCTTGGGGCAGCCTGCCGAGCAGTTCTTC
d_call: .
clone_size: once
v_call: TRBV7-6
j_call: TRBJ2-1

cdr3_aa: CASSLGPRDRKETQYF
cdr3_nt: TGCGCCAGCAGCTTGGGACCCCGGGACAGAAAAGAGACCCAGTACTTC
d_call: TRBD1
clone_size: .
v_call: TRBV5-1
j_call: TRBJ2-5